Below, 25 T cell receptor beta chains from the same sample are listed, as sequenced in a study of blood T cell repertoires in COVID-19. The protocol was immunoSEQ multiplex PCR, while the TCRdb copy is restricted to in-frame clones and leaves out a portion. The table lists more than 30,000 clones, around 91% of them singletons. The sample taken for sequencing was peripheral blood. The origin of the receptors is a man in his 60s with active COVID-19.

This clone was detected only once. This sequence joins TRBV27 and TRBJ2-7, with TRBD1 as a possible D gene (6 bases). V was shortened by 5 bases and J by 5 bases, with 19 bases between the two germline ends. CDR3 length equals 15 residues. Germline lookup yields CDR1 MNHEY and CDR2 SMNVEV (reference sequence). The CDR3 region is CASSVYRAVRHEQYF. Written as DNA, the CDR3 is TGTGCCAGCAGTGTATACAGGGCTGTACGCCACGAGCAGTACTTC.

V usage is TRBV7-9 and J usage is TRBJ1-2, with D uncertain. Trimming stripped 5 bases from V and 5 bases from J, with 9 bases between. The CDR3 has 12 amino acids. The germline V gene encodes CDR1 SEHNR and CDR2 FQNEAQ (reference sequence). This chain's CDR3 is CASSNAGYGYTF. For the CDR3, the DNA is TGTGCCAGCAGCAATGCGGGGTATGGCTACACCTTC.

The genes are TRBV24-1 and TRBJ2-1; no firm D call. V lost 3 bases and J lost 8, with 10 bases in between. The CDR3 length is 13 residues. Germline V gene data show CDR1 as KGHDR and CDR2 as SFDVKD. The CDR3 sequence is CATSDANLDEQFF. CDR3 DNA sequence: TGTGCCACCAGTGATGCTAATTTAGATGAGCAGTTCTTC.

The chain links TRBV6-5 to TRBJ1-1; D is possibly TRBD1 (5 bases). CDR3 length: 14 residues. Trimming shortened V by 6 bases and J by 3 bases, and 14 bases separated the two germline ends. Germline CDR1 reads MNHEY; CDR2 reads SVGAGI. This chain's CDR3 is CASRQAGKDTEAFF. CDR3 sequence (DNA): TGTGCCAGCAGGCAGGCAGGGAAGGACACTGAAGCTTTCTTT.

The J gene is TRBJ1-6, the V gene TRBV28; a weak D match, TRBD1 (5 bases). V was pared by 3 bases and J by 6 bases, with 12 bases between. This CDR3 region has 15 residues. Germline V lookup: CDR1 MDHEN, CDR2 SYDVKM. The CDR3 coding sequence is TGTGCCAGCAGTTTTCAGGGTCGCGGTAATTCACCCCTCCACTTT. It yields the protein CASSFQGRGNSPLHF.

J is TRBJ2-5 and V is TRBV5-1; D is possibly TRBD2 (6 bases). The CDR3 is 16 residues long. Germline CDR1 SGHRS, CDR2 YFSETQ. Between the trimmed V and J ends, which lost 0 bases and 0 bases, there was a span of 12 bases. DNA for the CDR3: TGCGCCAGCAGCTTGGTTGCGGGGATGTACCAAGAGACCCAGTACTTC. Translation: CASSLVAGMYQETQYF.

The J gene is TRBJ2-7, the V gene TRBV9, with D tentatively TRBD2 (5 bases). The V gene lost 4 bases and the J gene lost 8 bases, with 22 bases spanning the gap. CDR1 and CDR2 from the germline V gene are SGDLS and YYNGEE. The CDR3 spans 15 residues. The CDR3 nucleotides read TGTGCCAGCAGCCCAGAGGGATCACTGAGCGTAAAGCAGTACTTC. Its translation: CASSPEGSLSVKQYF.

V and J are TRBV9 and TRBJ2-2, with 11 bases identical to TRBD2. Losses at the gene ends were 3 bases for V and 7 bases for J; bases not matched to a gene: 8. The germline gives CDR1 SGDLS, CDR2 YYNGEE. This CDR3 is 16 amino acids long. CDR3 nucleotides: TGTGCCAGCAGCGCCTTAGCGGGGGGGCTTGGCGGGGAGCTGTTTTTT. As protein: CASSALAGGLGGELFF.

The chain links TRBV7-2 to TRBJ2-7, with 9 bases that match TRBD2. CDR1 is SGHTA and CDR2 is FQGNSA in the germline V gene. The CDR3 contains 15 residues. V shed 5 bases, J shed 7 bases, and the junction held 12 bases outside the gene matches. The CDR3 is CASSQSASGGREQYF. CDR3 bases: TGTGCCAGCAGCCAGTCGGCCAGCGGGGGGAGAGAGCAGTACTTC. The full variable domain, with the rest looked up from reference TRBV7-2 and TRBJ2-7, is GAGVSQSPSNKVTEKGKDVELRCDPISGHTALYWYRQSLGQGLEFLIYFQGNSAPDKSGLPSDRFSAERTGGSVSTLTIQRTQQEDSAVYLCASSQSASGGREQYFGPGTRLTVT.

This chain uses TRBV5-1 with TRBJ2-5, with D possibly being TRBD1 (7 bases). V lost 4 bases and J lost 14, with 24 bases in between. The CDR3 has 14 residues. Germline-derived CDR1 and CDR2 are SGHRS and YFSETQ. CDR3 amino acids: CASSPSGETGLSYF. In nucleotides, the CDR3 is TGCGCCAGCAGCCCTTCGGGGGAGACAGGGTTAAGTTACTTC.

V usage is TRBV7-9 and J usage is TRBJ1-1; 8 nucleotides line up with TRBD1. Germline values: CDR1 SEHNR, CDR2 FQNEAQ (reference sequence). The length of the CDR3 is 15 residues. V shed 5 bases, J shed 1 base, and the junction held 6 bases outside the gene matches. CDR3 sequence: CASSPPQGANTEAFF. CDR3 bases: TGTGCCAGCAGCCCTCCCCAGGGGGCGAACACTGAAGCTTTCTTT. Together with reference TRBV7-9 and TRBJ1-1, the CDR3 gives the full variable domain: DTGVSQNPRHKITKRGQNVTFRCDPISEHNRLYWYRQTLGQGPEFLTYFQNEAQLEKSRLLSDRFSAERPKGSFSTLEIQRTEQGDSAMYLCASSPPQGANTEAFFGQGTRLTVV.

The rearrangement joins TRBV21-1 to TRBJ2-7; the table's D gene call, TRBD1, was not cross checked with the DNA. TRBV21-1 represents a pseudogene. This CDR3 is built from 12 residues. In nucleotides, the CDR3 is TGTGCCAGCAGCAAATGGACAACGGAGCAGTACTTC. It translates to CASSKWTTEQYF.

For the CDR3, the DNA is TGTGCCAGCAGCCTGCGGGACAGTGCCTATGGCTACACCTTC. The encoded protein is CASSLRDSAYGYTF. The chain uses TRBV7-9 and TRBJ1-2; 7 bases are shared with TRBD1. Trimming took 5 bases from V and 4 from J; bases not matched to a gene: 7. This CDR3 contains 14 residues. In germline, CDR1 is SEHNR, CDR2 FQNEAQ (reference sequence).

The V call is TRBV6-5, the J call TRBJ2-7; the match to TRBD2 covers 7 bases. With V trimmed by 10 bases and J by 3 bases, 9 bases remained unmatched. Germline-derived CDR1 and CDR2 are MNHEY and SVGAGI. This CDR3 is 13 amino acids long. This CDR3 reads CAITDRGDYEQYF. CDR3 DNA: TGTGCCATAACAGATCGGGGGGACTACGAGCAGTACTTC.

The rearrangement links TRBV7-8 to TRBJ1-4; 7 bases are a match to TRBD1. Germline assignment: CDR1 SGHVS and CDR2 FQNEAQ. With V trimmed by 2 bases and J by 8 bases, 14 bases remained unmatched. This CDR3 is built from 17 residues. The CDR3: CASSLTVPRTGGEKLFF. The CDR3 nucleotides read TGTGCCAGCAGCTTAACGGTTCCCCGGACAGGAGGGGAAAAACTGTTTTTT.

The chain recombines TRBV11-2 with TRBJ1-4; unclear D gene. Germline V gene lookup returns CDR1 SGHAT and CDR2 FQNNGV. CDR3 length equals 14 residues. Between the trimmed V and J ends, which lost 2 bases and 7 bases, there was a span of 11 bases. The CDR3 region is CASSLRSTAEKLFF. In DNA, the CDR3 is TGTGCCAGCAGCTTAAGGTCCACAGCTGAAAAACTGTTTTTT. The whole variable domain, remainder taken from reference TRBV11-2 and TRBJ1-4, is EAGVAQSPRYKIIEKRQSVAFWCNPISGHATLYWYQQILGQGPKLLIQFQNNGVVDDSQLPKDRFSAERLKGVDSTLKIQPAKLEDSAVYLCASSLRSTAEKLFFGSGTQLSVL.

The J gene is TRBJ1-5, the V gene TRBV7-2; D is unresolved. CDR1 is SGHTA, CDR2 FQGNSA, per germline. The CDR3 contains 14 residues. Trimming removed 5 bases at V and 3 bases at J, with 11 bases between. DNA of the CDR3: TGTGCCAGCAGCGTTAGCAGAGACAATCAGCCCCAGCATTTT. Translating it yields CASSVSRDNQPQHF.

In DNA, the CDR3 is TGTGCCAGCAGCCAAGAAATGACAGGGGCCAGCTCTGGAAACACCATATATTTT. Amino acid sequence: CASSQEMTGASSGNTIYF. The gene calls are TRBV4-2 and TRBJ1-3, with TRBD1 matching over 8 bases. With 0 bases clipped from V and 0 bases from J, the junction kept 7 bases outside the gene matches. The V gene's germline CDR1 is LGHNA and CDR2 YNFKEQ. The CDR3 contains 18 residues.

The rearrangement links TRBV6-5 to TRBJ2-2; 15 bases match TRBD2. CDR3 length: 16 amino acids. Germline V gene lookup returns CDR1 MNHEY and CDR2 SVGAGI. Trimming at V came to 4 bases and at J to 7 bases, leaving 4 bases not matched to a gene. CDR3 bases: TGTGCCAGCAGTTTTGGGACTAGCGGGGGGTACGGGGAGCTGTTTTTT. It yields the protein CASSFGTSGGYGELFF.

The chain recombines TRBV2 with TRBJ1-5; 11 bases match TRBD1. The junction had 5 bases not matched to a gene; V was cut back by 6 bases and J by 4 bases. CDR1 and CDR2 (germline): SNHLY, FYNNEI. The CDR3 covers 15 residues. The CDR3 is CASRIGQGANQPQHF. Here the CDR3 DNA reads TGTGCCAGCAGGATAGGACAGGGGGCGAATCAGCCCCAGCATTTT.

The CDR3 DNA sequence: TGCGCCAGTTCAAGGGGGGGCCAAGAGACCCAGTACTTC. It codes for CASSRGGQETQYF. This rearrangement joins TRBV4-3 to TRBJ2-5; a possible D gene is TRBD2 (7 bases). The V gene lost 9 bases and the J gene lost 1 base, with 12 bases spanning the gap. CDR3 length equals 13 residues. Germline CDR1 is LGHNA and CDR2 is YSLEER.

V and J are TRBV29-1 and TRBJ2-5; D unresolved. This CDR3 contains 12 residues. V was shortened by 6 bases and J by 0 bases, with 8 bases between the two germline ends. Germline V gene lookup returns CDR1 SQVTM and CDR2 ANQGSEA. CDR3 nucleotides: TGCAGCGTGGAGATGTACCAAGAGACCCAGTACTTC. Its translation: CSVEMYQETQYF.

The genes are TRBV28 and TRBJ1-1, with D perhaps matching TRBD1 (6 bases). The germline CDR1 and CDR2 sequences are MDHEN and SYDVKM. The CDR3 consists of 15 residues. The ends were cut back, 4 bases at V and 3 bases at J, with 15 bases in the middle. In nucleotides, the CDR3 is TGTGCCAGCAGTTCAGCACAGGGTCGGCACACTGAAGCTTTCTTT. Its protein product is CASSSAQGRHTEAFF.

The CDR3 DNA sequence: TGTGCCAGCAGCCCCGACAGAAACCTCGAGCAGTACTTC. This translates into CASSPDRNLEQYF. The V call is TRBV28, the J call TRBJ2-7, with TRBD1 as a possible D gene (5 bases). CDR1 is MDHEN and CDR2 is SYDVKM in the germline V gene. V was cut by 6 bases and J by 6 bases, with 15 bases left in between. CDR3 length: 13 amino acids. Together with reference TRBV28 and TRBJ2-7, the CDR3 gives the full variable domain: DVKVTQSSRYLVKRTGEKVFLECVQDMDHENMFWYRQDPGLGLRLIYFSYDVKMKEKGDIPEGYSVSREKKERFSLILESASTNQTSMYLCASSPDRNLEQYFGPGTRLTVT.

This clone was found once. The V and J genes are TRBV5-4 and TRBJ1-4; D remains unclear. This CDR3 has 14 residues. V was trimmed by 1 base and J by 5 bases, leaving 9 bases between them. Germline V gene lookup returns CDR1 SGHNT and CDR2 YYREEE (reference sequence). The CDR3 nucleotides are TGTGCCAGCAGCTTGTGGGGAGGCAATGAAAAACTGTTTTTT. Its protein product is CASSLWGGNEKLFF.